These 7 T cell receptor beta chains share one sample of origin, sequenced in a study of cytomegalovirus exposure and HLA in healthy donors. A multiplex PCR was run with 60 Vbeta primers and 13 Jbeta primers. Sequenced by immunoSEQ multiplex PCR; TCRdb stores in-frame clones only, minus some. The sample comprises over 150,000 clones, about four fifths of which are singletons, and 4.5% to 5.5% rests with the top ten. Sequencing input: PBMCs. Source of these receptors: a girl aged 5 to 17 in good health and CMV-seropositive.

This rearrangement joins TRBV7-3 to TRBJ2-1; TRBD2 agrees at 7 bases. The germline CDR1 and CDR2 sequences are SGHTA and FQGTGA. CDR3 length: 15 residues. V was clipped by 1 base and J by 4 bases; unmatched bases: 4. The CDR3 protein is CASSLIAGLYNEQFF. As DNA, the CDR3 is TGTGCCAGCAGCTTAATAGCGGGTTTATACAATGAGCAGTTCTTC.

This clone was seen more than once but under ten times. The rearrangement links TRBV2 to TRBJ2-1; 15 positions agree with TRBD2. From germline, CDR1 is SNHLY and CDR2 FYNNEI. V gave up 6 bases and J gave up 0 bases; unmatched junction bases: 6. This CDR3 comprises 18 residues. The CDR3 DNA reads TGTGCCAGCAGGGGACTAGCGGGGGGCTTTAGCTCCTACAATGAGCAGTTCTTC. This sequence encodes CASRGLAGGFSSYNEQFF.

The CDR3 DNA is TGTGCCAGCAGCCAAATTAAGGGGGCGACAGGGCAAGGTGGAAACACCATATATTTT. It translates to CASSQIKGATGQGGNTIYF. V and J are TRBV11-2 and TRBJ1-3, with TRBD1 identical over 7 bases. V gave up 5 bases and J gave up 3 bases; unmatched junction bases: 19. Germline values: CDR1 SGHAT, CDR2 FQNNGV. This CDR3 is built from 19 residues.

The V gene is TRBV2, the J gene TRBJ2-2; D gene ambiguous. The CDR3 is 14 residues long. Trimming removed 2 bases at V and 2 bases at J, with 6 bases between. The germline V gene has CDR1 SNHLY and CDR2 FYNNEI. The CDR3 is CASSELRNTGELFF. In DNA, the CDR3 is TGTGCCAGCAGTGAATTGAGAAACACCGGGGAGCTGTTTTTT. Full variable domain (outside the CDR3, taken from reference TRBV2 and TRBJ2-2): EPEVTQTPSHQVTQMGQEVILRCVPISNHLYFYWYRQILGQKVEFLVSFYNNEISEKSEIFDDQFSVERPDGSNFTLKIRSTKLEDSAMYFCASSELRNTGELFFGEGSRLTVL.

V and J are TRBV9 and TRBJ2-2; D not certain. CDR1 is SGDLS and CDR2 is YYNGEE in the germline V gene. The CDR3 is 15 residues long. V dropped 3 bases and J dropped 3 bases, with 12 bases sitting between them. CDR3 in amino acids: CASSGLPRDTGELFF. The CDR3 DNA follows: TGTGCCAGCAGCGGCCTCCCCCGGGACACCGGGGAGCTGTTTTTT.

The rearrangement links TRBV18 to TRBJ1-4, with a weak D call TRBD1 (5 bases). Germline lookup yields CDR1 KGHSH and CDR2 LQKENI. This CDR3 is 13 amino acids long. V was cut by 5 bases and J by 5 bases, with 9 bases left in between. CDR3 sequence reads: CASSTTENEKLFF. DNA for the CDR3: TGTGCCAGCTCAACGACAGAGAATGAAAAACTGTTTTTT.

CDR3 loop: CASSRHQVYNEQFF. CDR3 DNA sequence: TGTGCCAGTAGTCGACACCAGGTATACAATGAGCAGTTCTTC. This chain connects TRBV19 to TRBJ2-1, with unresolved D. The germline V and J ends were trimmed by 5 bases and 4 bases, with 12 bases remaining between them. The CDR3 loop spans 14 amino acids. CDR1 is LNHDA, CDR2 SQIVND, per germline (reference sequence). The whole variable domain, remainder taken from reference TRBV19 and TRBJ2-1, is DGGITQSPKYLFRKEGQNVTLSCEQNLNHDAMYWYRQDPGQGLRLIYYSQIVNDFQKGDIAEGYSVSREKKESFPLTVTSAQKNPTAFYLCASSRHQVYNEQFFGPGTRLTVL.